This passage covers 10 T cell receptor beta chains from one sample sequenced in a study of blood T cell repertoires in COVID-19. Generated by immunoSEQ multiplex PCR, the TCRdb table keeps only in-frame clones and is missing some. Here the sample spans some 220,000 clones, about 86% being singletons. The sample taken for sequencing was peripheral blood. These receptors all stem from a woman in her sixties or seventies with acute or convalescent COVID-19.

This clone appeared a single time. The V call is TRBV27, the J call TRBJ1-4; D is uncertain. The CDR3 spans 13 residues. CDR1 and CDR2 (germline): MNHEY, SMNVEV (reference sequence). Trimming took 8 bases from V and 7 from J, leaving 14 bases between them. The CDR3 sequence is CASSHLGGEKLFF. CDR3 in DNA: TGTGCCAGCTCCCATCTCGGAGGTGAAAAACTGTTTTTT.

V usage is TRBV9 and J usage is TRBJ1-3; no definite D call. V lost 0 bases to trimming and J lost 0 bases, with 10 bases between them. CDR3 length: 16 residues. The germline gives CDR1 SGDLS, CDR2 YYNGEE. CDR3 nucleotide sequence: TGTGCCAGCAGCGTAGGCCCGAACAGCTCTGGAAACACCATATATTTT. Translation gives CASSVGPNSSGNTIYF.

Comments on this clone: This specimen includes other DNA sequences encoding the same CDR3. J is TRBJ1-2 and V is TRBV7-2; 9 bases align to TRBD1. In germline, CDR1 is SGHTA, CDR2 FQGNSA. The length of the CDR3 is 13 residues. Trimming at V came to 3 bases and at J to 8 bases, leaving 4 bases not matched to a gene. The DNA of the CDR3 is TGTGCCAGCAGCTTGGGACAGGGTGGAGGCTACACCTTC. Encoded protein: CASSLGQGGGYTF.

The chain combines TRBV11-2 with TRBJ2-3; the match to TRBD1 covers 7 bases. The CDR3 contains 16 residues. The V gene's germline CDR1 is SGHAT and CDR2 FQNNGV. Losses at the gene ends were 4 bases for V and 6 bases for J; bases not matched to a gene: 13. The CDR3 region is CASSSLSWTGSDTQYF. In nucleotides, the CDR3 is TGTGCCAGCAGCTCCCTGTCGTGGACAGGATCCGATACGCAGTATTTT.

J is TRBJ2-1 and V is TRBV6-5; TRBD2 aligns across 8 bases. Germline V gene lookup returns CDR1 MNHEY and CDR2 SVGAGI. V was clipped by 0 bases and J by 6 bases; unmatched bases: 4. The CDR3 contains 15 residues. CDR3 nucleotide sequence: TGTGCCAGCAGTTACTCGGGGACTAGTTTCAATGAGCAGTTCTTC. As protein: CASSYSGTSFNEQFF.

The V call is TRBV9, the J call TRBJ2-1; 7 nucleotides match TRBD1. The CDR3 contains 14 residues. Germline CDR1 is SGDLS and CDR2 is YYNGEE. After removal of 4 bases from V and 4 bases from J, the junction contained 5 bases not matched to a gene. For the CDR3, the DNA is TGTGCCAGCAGCCCTGGGACAGTTTACAATGAGCAGTTCTTC. It translates to CASSPGTVYNEQFF.

V and J are TRBV12-3 or TRBV12-4 and TRBJ2-1; 7 nucleotides line up with TRBD1. V lost 5 bases and J lost 10; bases outside the gene matches: 8. The CDR3 is made up of 13 amino acids. CDR3 coding DNA: TGTGCCAGCAGTCTGGACAGGACGGGAGAGCAGTTCTTC. This sequence encodes CASSLDRTGEQFF.

The chain recombines TRBV6-5 with TRBJ1-2; possibly TRBD1 for D (5 bases). Per the germline V gene, CDR1 is MNHEY and CDR2 is SVGAGI. Trimming removed 0 bases at V and 2 bases at J, with 10 bases between. The CDR3 loop spans 15 amino acids. The CDR3 DNA reads as TGTGCCAGCAGTTACTCAGCGGGACTGAACTATGGCTACACCTTC. Its protein is CASSYSAGLNYGYTF.

The V and J genes are TRBV5-4 and TRBJ1-2; 8 bases fit TRBD1. The germline V gene has CDR1 SGHNT and CDR2 YYREEE (reference sequence). This CDR3 spans 17 amino acids. J lost 8 bases, V lost 4 bases, and 19 bases had no gene match. CDR3: CASSPNTGTGVRGGYTF. DNA of the CDR3: TGTGCCAGCAGCCCAAACACCGGGACAGGAGTCCGAGGGGGCTACACCTTC.

The V and J genes are TRBV5-1 and TRBJ2-5; no firm D call. Germline assignment: CDR1 SGHRS and CDR2 YFSETQ. The CDR3 loop spans 13 amino acids. V dropped 2 bases and J dropped 1 base, with 6 bases sitting between them. The CDR3 bases are TGCGCCAGCAGCTTTGACACCCAAGAGACCCAGTACTTC. Translation gives CASSFDTQETQYF.